This TCR beta chain was recovered during a study of T-cell memory formation after mild COVID-19. Study information: Clusters of TCRs were largely donor specific. General observations from the study: Of the contracting clones, CD4+ ones lay mainly in CM and EM, and CD8+ ones in EMRA. Memory sampled before infection contained some responding clones, suggesting cross-reactive memory joined. CD4/CD8 balance held among clones contracting day 15 to 85, and later expanders leaned CD4+.

With regard to this clonotype: The antigen remains unidentified.

The junction had 7 bases not matched to a gene; V was cut back by 0 bases and J by 4 bases. Germline CDR1 is DFQATT and CDR2 is SNEGSKA (reference sequence). CDR3 length equals 16 residues. TCRdb called the 5' RACE reads again in MiXCR, with one record for every CDR3 protein. Among about 470,000 distinct CDR3 sequences listed, about 20% were seen once. This receptor was identified in an adult woman who had mild COVID-19 (a few samples of this study predate the infection). Cell type and time point are not known. Source material: PBMCs or a T cell subset sorted from them (not recorded which). The V and J genes are TRBV20-1 and TRBJ2-4, with TRBD1 matching 9 bases. As DNA, the CDR3 is TGCAGTGCTAGAGACCCTCCCGGGACAGGGAAAAACATTCAGTACTTC. This translates into CSARDPPGTGKNIQYF.